Below are 26 T cell receptor beta chains sequenced from a single sample in a study of tumor-infiltrating lymphocytes in localized non-small cell lung cancer. Only in-frame clones appear in the TCRdb table, and some are missing; sequencing was by immunoSEQ multiplex PCR. This table has about 9,300 clones, over 70% appearing once. Sequenced material: uninvolved lung tissue not adjacent to the tumor. Every receptor here comes from a human donor with non-small cell lung cancer.

The chain combines TRBV10-3 with TRBJ2-7, with TRBD1 as a possible D gene (6 bases). Germline lookup yields CDR1 ENHRY and CDR2 SYGVKD. CDR3 length equals 11 residues. The V gene lost 7 bases and the J gene lost 6 bases, with 10 bases spanning the gap. The CDR3: CAITWGREQYF. CDR3 nucleotide sequence: TGTGCCATCACTTGGGGGCGCGAGCAGTACTTC.

The chain uses TRBV30 and TRBJ2-3; D is unresolved. The CDR3 totals 15 residues. The ends were cut back, 2 bases at V and 0 bases at J, with 12 bases in the middle. Germline V gene lookup returns CDR1 GTSNPN and CDR2 SVGIG (reference sequence). CDR3 in DNA: TGTGCCTGGAGTCCCCCAACGGCAAGCACAGATACGCAGTATTTT. It yields the protein CAWSPPTASTDTQYF.

In regard to this clone: Other nucleotide sequences from this sample produce the same CDR3. The chain joins TRBV9 to TRBJ2-7; no clear D gene. This CDR3 has 15 amino acids. V lost 0 bases and J 3 bases, leaving 13 bases between the germline ends. In germline, CDR1 is SGDLS, CDR2 YYNGEE. The CDR3 DNA sequence: TGTGCCAGCAGCGTAGATCTTGGCAGGAGCTACGAGCAGTACTTC. Its translation is CASSVDLGRSYEQYF.

The genes are TRBV9 and TRBJ2-7; 14 nucleotides match TRBD2. V lost 0 bases to trimming and J lost 4 bases; unmatched junction nucleotides: 6. Germline CDR1 reads SGDLS; CDR2 reads YYNGEE. The CDR3 sequence is 17 residues long. CDR3 nucleotides: TGTGCCAGCAGCGTAGGGGGGACTAGCGGGAGTTTGTACGAGCAGTACTTC. Translation: CASSVGGTSGSLYEQYF. Combining the CDR3 with reference TRBV9 and TRBJ2-7 gives the whole variable domain DSGVTQTPKHLITATGQRVTLRCSPRSGDLSVYWYQQSLDQGLQFLIQYYNGEERAKGNILERFSAQQFPDLHSELNLSSLELGDSALYFCASSVGGTSGSLYEQYFGPGTRLTVT.

V usage is TRBV6-5 and J usage is TRBJ2-2; D call uncertain. Trimming removed 8 bases at V and 3 bases at J, with 7 bases between. CDR1 and CDR2 from the germline V gene are MNHEY and SVGAGI. CDR3 size: 12 residues. CDR3 bases: TGTGCCAGCTGTGGGGACACCGGGGAGCTGTTTTTT. Protein sequence: CASCGDTGELFF.

In DNA, the CDR3 is TGTGCCAGCAGCGCCGCCGAGGCGGGAGTCTACGAGCAGTACTTC. Translated, it gives CASSAAEAGVYEQYF. This chain connects TRBV28 to TRBJ2-7, with 7 bases identical to TRBD2. This CDR3 is built from 15 residues. Trimming removed 6 bases from V and 3 bases from J; junction bases left unmatched: 11. CDR1 MDHEN and CDR2 SYDVKM come from the germline V gene.

This clone appeared a single time. V is TRBV27 and J is TRBJ2-7; no definite D call. Trimming shortened V by 6 bases and J by 4 bases, and 16 bases separated the two germline ends. There are 14 residues in the CDR3. Germline CDR1 is MNHEY and CDR2 is SMNVEV (reference sequence). The CDR3 protein is CASSLRISEYEQYF. In nucleotides, the CDR3 is TGTGCCAGCAGCCTTCGTATCTCCGAGTACGAGCAGTACTTC.

V usage is TRBV9 and J usage is TRBJ2-7; the match to TRBD2 covers 9 bases. Germline V lookup: CDR1 SGDLS, CDR2 YYNGEE. The J segment lost 0 bases and the V segment lost 4 bases, leaving 5 bases of the junction unmatched. The CDR3 consists of 15 residues. CDR3 loop: CASSPLAGSSYEQYF. Here the CDR3 DNA reads TGTGCCAGCAGCCCTCTAGCGGGGAGCTCCTACGAGCAGTACTTC.

The gene calls are TRBV27 and TRBJ2-2; the D call may be TRBD1 or TRBD2 (6 bases each). CDR3 length equals 15 residues. V shed 6 bases and J shed 5 bases, with 16 bases lying between them. Germline V gene lookup returns CDR1 MNHEY and CDR2 SMNVEV (reference sequence). In nucleotides, the CDR3 is TGTGCCAGCAGAGAACCGACGGGGGCGACCGGGGAGCTGTTTTTT. Translating it yields CASREPTGATGELFF.

This chain links TRBV28 with TRBJ2-7; 7 bases match TRBD2. The CDR3 runs to 18 residues. V lost 1 base to trimming and J lost 4 bases; unmatched junction nucleotides: 16. In germline, CDR1 is MDHEN, CDR2 SYDVKM. The CDR3 bases are TGTGCCAGCAGTTTATACCCCCCAACCTTAGCGGGTCGGTACGAGCAGTACTTC. This sequence encodes CASSLYPPTLAGRYEQYF.

This chain connects TRBV5-6 to TRBJ2-5; D is possibly TRBD1 (6 bases). Trimming cost V 0 bases and J 5 bases, with 8 bases left between them. The CDR3 consists of 13 residues. Looked up from germline, CDR1 is SGHDT and CDR2 is YYEEEE. The CDR3 coding sequence is TGTGCCAGCAGCTTGGCAGGGGCGGAGACCCAGTACTTC. Amino acids: CASSLAGAETQYF.

This chain links TRBV13 with TRBJ2-5; D possibly matches TRBD1 or TRBD2 (6 bases each). CDR3 length: 15 residues. Germline-derived CDR1 and CDR2 are PRHDT and FYEKMQ (reference sequence). Trimming shortened V by 5 bases and J by 2 bases, and 15 bases separated the two germline ends. The CDR3 loop is CASSQKGGGQETQYF. DNA for the CDR3: TGTGCCAGCAGCCAAAAGGGGGGAGGTCAAGAGACCCAGTACTTC.

In regard to this clone: At one of its ends the junction is not consistent with the germline gene, which may arise from a read error. V and J are TRBV7-7 and TRBJ2-1; D is uncertain. Germline V gives CDR1 SSHAT, CDR2 FNYEAQ (reference sequence). The CDR3 is 13 amino acids. As DNA, the CDR3 is TGTGCTAGCAGCTTAAACTCCTACAATGAGCAGTTCTTC. Its protein product is CASSLNSYNEQFF.

The V gene is TRBV7-9, the J gene TRBJ2-1; TRBD1 agrees at 10 bases. Looked up from germline, CDR1 is SEHNR and CDR2 is FQNEAQ (reference sequence). The CDR3 has 16 amino acids. V shed 4 bases and J 8 bases; nucleotides not matched to a gene: 11. The CDR3 reads CASSSWGGQGYYEQFF. CDR3 coding DNA: TGTGCCAGCAGCTCCTGGGGGGGACAGGGGTATTATGAGCAGTTCTTC.

The chain combines TRBV23-1 with TRBJ2-7, with D perhaps given as TRBD1 or TRBD2 (5 bases each). TRBV23-1 is placed among ORFs of uncertain function. V lost 6 bases, J lost 7 bases, and 31 bases lay in between. The CDR3 totals 18 residues. The CDR3 protein is CASSALGQLHLSPGEQYF. The CDR3 DNA sequence: TGCGCCAGCAGCGCCCTCGGACAACTTCATCTTTCTCCGGGAGAGCAGTACTTC.

The genes are TRBV12-5 and TRBJ1-4; no reliable D call. The CDR3 covers 14 residues. Germline V lookup: CDR1 LGHNT, CDR2 FRNRAP. V lost 6 bases to trimming and J lost 3 bases, with 11 bases between them. CDR3 nucleotide sequence: TGTGCTAGTGGCCCGACAAGTCCTAATGAAAAACTGTTTTTT. Translation gives CASGPTSPNEKLFF.

The chain joins TRBV29-1 to TRBJ1-1; TRBD1 aligns across 9 bases. The CDR3 is 14 amino acids. V lost 4 bases to trimming and J lost 4 bases; unmatched junction nucleotides: 7. Germline V CDR1 and CDR2: SQVTM, ANQGSEA. CDR3 nucleotides: TGCAGCGTTGGGGTGGACAGGGGTTTCACTGAAGCTTTCTTT. Its protein product is CSVGVDRGFTEAFF. The variable domain in full, completed from reference TRBV29-1 and TRBJ1-1, reads SAVISQKPSRDICQRGTSLTIQCQVDSQVTMMFWYRQQPGQSLTLIATANQGSEATYESGFVIDKFPISRPNLTFSTLTVSNMSPEDSSIYLCSVGVDRGFTEAFFGQGTRLTVV.

The chain couples TRBV6-5 to TRBJ2-7; 12 bases are a match to TRBD2. The V gene's germline CDR1 is MNHEY and CDR2 SVGAGI. The CDR3 loop spans 16 amino acids. V shed 4 bases, J shed 7 bases, and the junction held 11 bases outside the gene matches. For the CDR3, the DNA is TGTGCCAGCAGTTCACTTCTACTAGCGGGAGGTGTTGAGCAGTACTTC. It yields the protein CASSSLLLAGGVEQYF.

The chain recombines TRBV5-1 with TRBJ2-3; D assignment may be TRBD1 or TRBD2 (5 bases each). The length of the CDR3 is 14 residues. The germline V gene encodes CDR1 SGHRS and CDR2 YFSETQ. V lost 2 bases, J lost 5 bases, and 12 bases lay in between. This CDR3 is CASSFGGGGDTQYF. The DNA of the CDR3 is TGCGCCAGCAGCTTCGGAGGTGGGGGAGATACGCAGTATTTT. Full variable domain (outside the CDR3, taken from reference TRBV5-1 and TRBJ2-3): KAGVTQTPRYLIKTRGQQVTLSCSPISGHRSVSWYQQTPGQGLQFLFEYFSETQRNKGNFPGRFSGRQFSNSRSEMNVSTLELGDSALYLCASSFGGGGDTQYFGPGTRLTVL.

The genes are TRBV9 and TRBJ2-7; perhaps TRBD1 as D (5 bases). Trimming cost V 4 bases and J 3 bases, with 11 bases left between them. The CDR3 totals 13 residues. Germline loops: CDR1 SGDLS, CDR2 YYNGEE. CDR3: CASSLDINYEQYF. CDR3 DNA sequence: TGTGCCAGCAGCCTGGACATAAACTACGAGCAGTACTTC. Full variable domain (remainder filled in from reference TRBV9 and TRBJ2-7): DSGVTQTPKHLITATGQRVTLRCSPRSGDLSVYWYQQSLDQGLQFLIQYYNGEERAKGNILERFSAQQFPDLHSELNLSSLELGDSALYFCASSLDINYEQYFGPGTRLTVT.

In its sample, this clone ranks as medium-sized. The chain is built from TRBV6-6 and TRBJ1-2; a possible D gene is TRBD1 (6 bases). The CDR3 spans 12 residues. The germline V and J ends were trimmed by 8 bases and 4 bases, with 11 bases remaining between them. From germline, CDR1 is MNHNY and CDR2 SVGAGI (reference sequence). CDR3 protein: CASGGPFYGYTF. The CDR3 region has the DNA TGTGCCAGCGGGGGCCCATTCTATGGCTACACCTTC.

This rearrangement joins TRBV10-3 to TRBJ1-2; 7 bases are a match to TRBD1. V was clipped by 6 bases and J by 3 bases; unmatched bases: 7. The CDR3 extends over 14 amino acids. Looked up from germline, CDR1 is ENHRY and CDR2 is SYGVKD. Here the CDR3 reads CAISATGQDYGYTF. The CDR3 DNA reads as TGTGCCATCAGCGCGACAGGGCAGGACTATGGCTACACCTTC.

The rearrangement joins TRBV5-1 to TRBJ2-1; a possible D gene is TRBD1 (6 bases). Looked up from germline, CDR1 is SGHRS and CDR2 is YFSETQ. V shed 7 bases and J shed 4 bases, with 15 bases lying between them. The CDR3 sequence is 14 residues long. The CDR3 DNA is TGCGCCAGCCGCTATGAGGGGGAATACAATGAGCAGTTCTTC. Translation: CASRYEGEYNEQFF.

The gene calls are TRBV11-2 and TRBJ2-7, with D possibly TRBD1 on 5 matching bases. The V gene lost 1 base and the J gene lost 2 bases, with 9 bases spanning the gap. Germline-derived CDR1 and CDR2 are SGHAT and FQNNGV. The CDR3 has 14 amino acids. CDR3 DNA sequence: TGTGCCAGCAGCTTAGGAACAGGCCCCTACGAGCAGTACTTC. It is translated as CASSLGTGPYEQYF.

The chain combines TRBV19 with TRBJ2-3; 10 nucleotides match TRBD2. This CDR3 contains 14 residues. Germline assignment: CDR1 LNHDA and CDR2 SQIVND (reference sequence). The V and J ends lost 4 bases and 6 bases, in that order; junction bases with no gene match: 4. CDR3 region: CASSRLAGWDTQYF. CDR3 DNA sequence: TGTGCCAGTAGTAGACTAGCGGGCTGGGATACGCAGTATTTT.

The chain carries TRBV27 and TRBJ2-5, with D perhaps matching TRBD1 or TRBD2 (5 bases each). CDR3 length: 13 amino acids. From germline, CDR1 is MNHEY and CDR2 SMNVEV (reference sequence). The V gene lost 6 bases and the J gene lost 3 bases, with 11 bases spanning the gap. Written as DNA, the CDR3 is TGTGCCAGCAGATCAGGGACGAAAGAGACCCAGTACTTC. As protein: CASRSGTKETQYF.